These T cell receptor beta chains were read from a single sample in a study of beta chain features in type 1 diabetes. Here immunoSEQ multiplex PCR was the method, and the copy in TCRdb shows in-frame clones only, minus some. The table lists hundreds of thousands of clones, 10% to 15% of them singletons. Sequenced material: naive CD4+ T cells from blood. These receptors were obtained from a man aged 18 to 29 in good health. CDR3s include the opening cysteine and the closing phenylalanine or tryptophan. A D gene is named only where the DNA matches it firmly. A clone size is listed for some rows: how often the clone was seen (once, few, many), or a class if it is expanded.

TRBV18,TRBD1,few,TRBJ2-1,CASSPRQGAEDEQFF,TGTGCCAGCTCACCGCGACAGGGGGCTGAAGATGAGCAGTTCTTC
TRBV6-5,TRBD1,few,TRBJ2-2,CASRDRVPGELFF,TGTGCCAGCAGGGACAGGGTGCCCGGGGAGCTGTTTTTT
TRBV11-2,NA,NA,TRBJ2-5,CASSLGGQIQETQYF,TGTGCCAGCAGCTTAGGTGGACAGATCCAAGAGACCCAGTACTTC
TRBV28,NA,few,TRBJ2-5,CASSLLRGSETQYF,TGTGCCAGCAGTTTATTGAGGGGGAGCGAGACCCAGTACTTC
TRBV18,NA,NA,TRBJ2-7,CATGESSYEQYF,TGTGCCACAGGGGAGAGCTCCTACGAGCAGTACTTC
TRBV19,NA,few,TRBJ2-2,CASSIPGKNTGELFF,TGTGCCAGTAGTATACCAGGAAAGAACACCGGGGAGCTGTTTTTT
TRBV5-1,TRBD1,NA,TRBJ2-5,CASSLGTGYQETQYF,TGCGCCAGCAGCTTGGGGACAGGGTACCAAGAGACCCAGTACTTC
TRBV30,NA,NA,TRBJ2-1,CAWSVTSGRFF,TGTGCCTGGAGTGTGACGAGCGGTCGGTTCTTC
TRBV5-4,TRBD1,NA,TRBJ1-2,CASSYKDRASGYTF,TGTGCCAGCAGTTATAAGGACAGGGCTTCTGGCTACACCTTC
TRBV25-1,NA,NA,TRBJ1-2,CASSEYNRGNGYTF,TGTGCCAGCAGTGAATATAACCGCGGCAATGGCTACACCTTC
TRBV30,NA,few,TRBJ1-1,CAWSVLGQNLEAFF,TGTGCCTGGAGTGTACTGGGGCAGAACCTTGAAGCTTTCTTT
TRBV2,TRBD2,few,TRBJ2-7,CASRNPSGSATYEQYF,TGTGCCAGCCGAAACCCTAGCGGGAGTGCTACCTACGAGCAGTACTTC
TRBV4-1,NA,NA,TRBJ2-3,CASSQVRKTTDTQYF,TGCGCCAGCAGCCAAGTCCGCAAGACAACAGATACGCAGTATTTT
TRBV4-3,NA,few,TRBJ1-2,CASSQTTGRDYGYTF,TGCGCCAGCAGCCAGACTACAGGGCGCGACTATGGCTACACCTTC
TRBV4-2,NA,NA,TRBJ2-3,CASSQGVAADTQYF,TGTGCCAGCAGCCAAGGGGTAGCGGCAGATACGCAGTATTTT
TRBV9,NA,few,TRBJ2-7,CASSPSKDKGYEQYF,TGTGCCAGCAGCCCATCGAAGGACAAGGGCTACGAGCAGTACTTC
TRBV15,NA,NA,TRBJ1-5,CATSRDRGYSNQPQHF,TGTGCCACCAGCAGAGATCGGGGGTATAGCAATCAGCCCCAGCATTTT
TRBV5-1,TRBD2,NA,TRBJ2-5,CASSPHIGGEGETQYF,TGCGCCAGCAGCCCCCACATTGGGGGGGAAGGAGAGACCCAGTACTTC
TRBV30,NA,NA,TRBJ2-7,CAWRGGSSYEQYF,TGTGCCTGGAGGGGTGGGAGCTCCTACGAGCAGTACTTC
TRBV29-1,TRBD2,few,TRBJ2-3,CSVQTRLAVLPFDTQYF,TGCAGCGTTCAAACCCGACTAGCGGTACTACCCTTCGATACGCAGTATTTT
TRBV11-1,NA,NA,TRBJ2-1,CASSRSSRDNLFF,TGTGCCAGCAGCCGTTCAAGTAGAGATAATCTCTTCTTC
TRBV10-3,NA,NA,TRBJ1-2,CAINTGGNYGYTF,TGTGCCATCAACACGGGGGGGAACTATGGCTACACCTTC
TRBV7-9,NA,NA,TRBJ2-3,CASSRVGLWTTDTQYF,TGTGCCAGCAGCCGGGTGGGACTGTGGACCACAGATACGCAGTATTTT
TRBV7-8,TRBD1,few,TRBJ1-1,CASSLGQGLWTEAFF,TGTGCCAGCAGCTTAGGACAGGGATTGTGGACTGAAGCTTTCTTT
TRBV7-8,NA,few,TRBJ1-6,CASSPWTENSPLHF,TGTGCCAGCAGCCCCTGGACAGAAAATTCACCCCTCCACTTT
TRBV5-4,NA,NA,TRBJ2-2,CASSLVGGGDGGELFF,TGTGCCAGCAGCTTGGTGGGTGGAGGGGACGGCGGGGAGCTGTTTTTT
TRBV4-2,TRBD1,NA,TRBJ2-4,CASSQPPPGQGSRAKNIQYF,TGTGCCAGCAGCCAACCACCGCCGGGACAGGGAAGTAGGGCCAAAAACATTCAGTACTTC
TRBV18,TRBD1,NA,TRBJ2-1,CASSPRQGASSYNEQFF,TGTGCCAGCTCACCTAGACAGGGGGCGAGCTCCTACAATGAGCAGTTCTTC
TRBV4-2,NA,few,TRBJ2-7,CASSQDGQGYEQYF,TGTGCCAGCAGCCAAGATGGGCAGGGTTACGAGCAGTACTTC
TRBV7-8,NA,NA,TRBJ1-2,CASSPRTVRTYGYTF,TGTGCCAGCAGCCCCCGGACAGTCCGGACCTATGGCTACACCTTC
TRBV19,TRBD1,few,TRBJ1-2,CASSTTGYGYTF,TGTGCCAGTAGTACGACAGGGTACGGCTACACCTTC
TRBV7-3,NA,NA,TRBJ2-2,CASSLTPSRSGELFF,TGTGCCAGCAGCTTAACTCCTAGCCGGTCCGGGGAGCTGTTTTTT
TRBV7-6,NA,NA,TRBJ2-7,CASSFPQGEQYF,TGTGCCAGCAGCTTCCCCCAGGGAGAGCAGTACTTC
TRBV6-5,NA,NA,TRBJ1-2,CASSTDSPNYGYTF,TGTGCCAGCAGCACGGACAGCCCTAACTATGGCTACACCTTC
TRBV9,NA,NA,TRBJ2-7,CASSVAGHFYEQYF,TGTGCCAGCAGCGTAGCGGGACATTTCTACGAGCAGTACTTC
TRBV6-6,NA,NA,TRBJ2-1,CASTLGFRRQSEQFF,TGTGCCAGCACCCTGGGATTTAGGAGACAGTCAGAGCAGTTCTTC
TRBV29-1,NA,few,TRBJ1-2,CSVWTRPYGYTF,TGCAGCGTATGGACAAGGCCATATGGCTACACCTTC
TRBV28,NA,few,TRBJ2-1,CASSFLRNEQFF,TGTGCCAGCAGTTTTCTTCGGAATGAGCAGTTCTTC
TRBV6-6,NA,NA,TRBJ2-7,CASRPPDRAYEQYF,TGTGCCAGCAGGCCTCCGGACAGAGCCTACGAGCAGTACTTC
TRBV28,NA,few,TRBJ1-1,CASSLIVGGGTEAFF,TGTGCCAGCAGTTTAATAGTCGGGGGAGGAACTGAAGCTTTCTTT
TRBV28,NA,NA,TRBJ2-1,CASSFGGGHYNEQFF,TGTGCCAGCAGTTTTGGGGGAGGCCATTACAATGAGCAGTTCTTC
TRBV5-6,TRBD1,NA,TRBJ2-6,CASSRDRERRAGANVLTF,TGTGCCAGCAGCCGGGACAGGGAAAGGCGCGCTGGGGCCAACGTCCTGACTTTC
TRBV18,TRBD1,NA,TRBJ1-6,CASSPGQGALNSPLHF,TGTGCCAGCTCACCAGGACAGGGGGCCCTGAATTCACCCCTCCACTTT
TRBV21-1,NA,NA,TRBJ1-2,CASSKARGGGYTF,TGTGCCAGCAGCAAAGCTAGGGGCGGTGGCTACACCTTC
TRBV4-2,TRBD1,few,TRBJ1-2,CASSQEIVQGAWYGYTF,TGTGCCAGCAGCCAAGAGATTGTGCAGGGGGCTTGGTATGGCTACACCTTC
TRBV5-1,NA,few,TRBJ2-1,CASSLTSYNEQFF,TGCGCCAGCAGCTTGACATCTTACAATGAGCAGTTCTTC
TRBV7-2,NA,many,TRBJ2-5,CAKPETQYF,TGTGCCAAGCCGGAGACCCAGTACTTC
TRBV7-8,TRBD1,NA,TRBJ1-2,CASSSPYGGTGYYGYTF,TGTGCCAGCAGCTCGCCTTACGGGGGGACAGGGTACTATGGCTACACCTTC
TRBV30,NA,few,TRBJ1-2,CAWSVSGNYGYTF,TGTGCCTGGAGTGTTTCAGGAAACTATGGCTACACCTTC
TRBV6-5,NA,NA,TRBJ2-1,CASRAGGRTTNEQFF,TGTGCCAGCAGAGCTGGAGGACGAACCACCAATGAGCAGTTCTTC
TRBV4-2,NA,few,TRBJ2-3,CASSQDPAGGGTDTQYF,TGTGCCAGCAGCCAAGACCCCGCTGGCGGGGGCACAGATACGCAGTATTTT
TRBV6-5,TRBD1,few,TRBJ2-1,CASSYGDREYNEQFF,TGTGCCAGCAGTTACGGGGACAGGGAATACAATGAGCAGTTCTTC
TRBV7-6,TRBD2,NA,TRBJ2-5,CASSLESGGETQYF,TGTGCCAGCAGCTTAGAGTCGGGGGGGGAGACCCAGTACTTC
TRBV2,NA,NA,TRBJ1-5,CASREWGGQPQHF,TGTGCCAGCAGAGAGTGGGGAGGGCAGCCCCAGCATTTT